This TCR beta chain came from a study of T cells expressing NK-cell markers. Study observations and caveats: NKG2C+ dominant clonotypes from roughly 6 donors made up about 1.0-7.5% of CD8+ T cells. The study left the HCMV specificity of expanded NKG2C+ T cell clones unresolved.

Generation of TCR beta cDNA was performed by 5'RACE template switching incorporating UMIs. TCRdb reprocessed the 5' RACE reads, with one entry per CDR3 protein and no DNA. There are some 150,000 distinct CDR3 sequences in the sample, with around 35% held by the top ten. On this clonotype itself: No antigen is known for it.

The source material was blood T cells: a sorted CD56 or NKG2C T cell subset, CD4+ or CD8+ T cells, or bulk PBMC T cells (not recorded which). The receptor was derived from a woman in her fifties or sixties in good health.

CDR3 residues: CASSGAVREGRNTGELFF. V is TRBV7-9 and J is TRBJ2-2; TCRdb reports TRBD2, a call that lacks DNA to check it against. CDR1 is SEHNR, CDR2 FQNEAQ, per germline (reference sequence). The CDR3 has 18 amino acids.